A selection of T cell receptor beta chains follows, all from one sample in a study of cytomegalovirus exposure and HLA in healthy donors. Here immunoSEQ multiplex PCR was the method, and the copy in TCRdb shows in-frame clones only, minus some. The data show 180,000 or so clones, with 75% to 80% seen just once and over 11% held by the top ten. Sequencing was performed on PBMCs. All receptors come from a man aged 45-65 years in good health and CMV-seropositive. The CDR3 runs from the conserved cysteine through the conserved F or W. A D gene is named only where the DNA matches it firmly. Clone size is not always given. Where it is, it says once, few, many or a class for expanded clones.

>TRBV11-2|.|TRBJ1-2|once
CASSHGGSRQNYGYTF
TGTGCCAGCAGCCACGGGGGGTCCAGACAGAACTATGGCTACACCTTC
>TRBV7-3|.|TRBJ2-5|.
CASSVRTQYF
TGTGCCAGCAGCGTGCGGACCCAGTACTTC
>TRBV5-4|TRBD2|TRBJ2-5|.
CASSTDLAGGRETQYF
TGTGCCAGCAGCACCGACCTAGCGGGGGGGCGGGAGACCCAGTACTTC
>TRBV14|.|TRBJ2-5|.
CASSQEPLAYGTQYF
TGTGCCAGCAGCCAAGAGCCACTAGCCTACGGGACCCAGTACTTC
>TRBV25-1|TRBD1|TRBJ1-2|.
CASSEEGDRGRGGYTF
TGTGCCAGCAGTGAAGAGGGAGACAGGGGGCGAGGGGGCTACACCTTC
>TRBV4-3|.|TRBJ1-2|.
CASSHQQGDFNGYTF
TGCGCCAGCAGCCATCAACAAGGAGATTTTAACGGCTACACCTTC
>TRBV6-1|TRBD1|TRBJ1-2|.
CASRPRGQEFYGYTF
TGTGCCAGCAGACCCAGGGGACAGGAATTCTATGGCTACACCTTC
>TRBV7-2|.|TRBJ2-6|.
CASSTTPTSSGANVLTF
TGTGCCAGCAGCACGACACCAACTTCCTCTGGGGCCAACGTCCTGACTTTC
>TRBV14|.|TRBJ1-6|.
CASSLSPGYSPLHF
TGTGCCAGCAGCCTAAGTCCCGGTTATTCACCCCTCCACTTT
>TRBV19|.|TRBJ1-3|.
CASSINSGSGGNTIYF
TGTGCCAGTAGTATCAATTCGGGTTCCGGTGGAAACACCATATATTTT
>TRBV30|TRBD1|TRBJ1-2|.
CAWPRTGGGYTF
TGTGCCTGGCCTAGGACAGGGGGAGGCTACACCTTC
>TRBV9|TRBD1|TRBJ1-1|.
CASSVGFGTDDPEAFF
TGTGCCAGCAGCGTAGGGTTTGGGACAGATGACCCTGAAGCTTTCTTT
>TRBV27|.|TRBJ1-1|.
CASRSQEKLNTEAFF
TGTGCCAGCAGATCACAGGAAAAGCTGAACACTGAAGCTTTCTTT
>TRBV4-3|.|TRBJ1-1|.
CASSQDFGVGAFF
TGCGCCAGCAGCCAAGATTTCGGAGTGGGAGCTTTCTTT
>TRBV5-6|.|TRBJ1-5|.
CASSFAGYQPQHF
TGTGCCAGCAGCTTCGCGGGGTATCAGCCCCAGCATTTT
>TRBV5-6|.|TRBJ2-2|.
CASSFPTNTGELFF
TGTGCCAGCAGCTTCCCCACGAACACCGGGGAGCTGTTTTTT
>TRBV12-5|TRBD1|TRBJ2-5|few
CASGLVADRGPEETQYF
TGTGCTAGTGGTTTGGTAGCGGACAGGGGCCCGGAGGAGACCCAGTACTTC
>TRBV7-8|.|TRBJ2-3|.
CASSLGGFGADTQYF
TGTGCCAGCAGCCTTGGGGGGTTCGGAGCAGATACGCAGTATTTT
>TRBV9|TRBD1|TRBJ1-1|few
CASSVEAGGTSNTEAFF
TGTGCCAGCAGCGTAGAGGCAGGGGGCACTTCGAACACTGAAGCTTTCTTT
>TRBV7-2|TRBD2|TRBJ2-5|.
CASSPHGRGIGETQYF
TGTGCCAGCAGCCCCCACGGGCGGGGGATTGGGGAGACCCAGTACTTC
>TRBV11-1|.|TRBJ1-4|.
CASSFGQELFF
TGTGCCAGCAGCTTTGGGCAGGAACTGTTTTTT
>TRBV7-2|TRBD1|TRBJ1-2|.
CASSLTIRRATGVAYGYTF
TGTGCCAGCAGCTTAACGATCCGACGCGCTACAGGGGTCGCCTATGGCTACACCTTC
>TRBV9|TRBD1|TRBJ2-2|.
CASSAQGIQGELFF
TGTGCCAGCAGCGCACAGGGGATTCAGGGGGAGCTGTTTTTT
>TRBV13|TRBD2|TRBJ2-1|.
CASSLGLAGGWNEQFF
TGTGCCAGCAGCTTAGGCCTAGCGGGGGGATGGAATGAGCAGTTCTTC
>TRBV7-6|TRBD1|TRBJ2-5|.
CASSFLGQQETQYF
TGTGCCAGCAGTTTTCTGGGACAGCAAGAGACCCAGTACTTC
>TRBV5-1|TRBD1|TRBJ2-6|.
CASSGTGGAGANVLTF
TGCGCCAGCAGTGGGACAGGGGGTGCTGGGGCCAACGTCCTGACTTTC
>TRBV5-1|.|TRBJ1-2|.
CASGRAGSSDGYTF
TGCGCCAGCGGCCGGGCCGGGAGCTCGGATGGCTACACCTTC
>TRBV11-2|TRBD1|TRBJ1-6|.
CASSLLGTGDSPLHF
TGTGCCAGCAGCTTATTAGGGACAGGGGATTCACCCCTCCACTTT
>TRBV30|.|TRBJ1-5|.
CAWNAGRYQPQHF
TGTGCCTGGAATGCAGGTCGGTATCAGCCCCAGCATTTT
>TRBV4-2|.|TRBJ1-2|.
CASSTTELENGYTF
TGTGCCAGCAGCACGACAGAATTAGAAAATGGCTACACCTTC
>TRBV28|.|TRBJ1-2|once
CASRPQGSTSWGYTF
TGTGCCAGCCGGCCCCAGGGGAGTACCTCCTGGGGCTACACCTTC
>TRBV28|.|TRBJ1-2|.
CASSLTPGGAPSGYTF
TGTGCCAGCAGTTTGACTCCCGGGGGGGCGCCTAGTGGCTACACCTTC
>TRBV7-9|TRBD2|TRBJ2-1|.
CASSFLSGGGNEQFF
TGTGCCAGCAGCTTTCTTAGCGGGGGGGGCAATGAGCAGTTCTTC
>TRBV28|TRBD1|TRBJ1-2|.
CASAGGYGYTF
TGTGCCTCCGCAGGGGGCTATGGCTACACCTTC
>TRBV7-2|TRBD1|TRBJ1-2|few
CASSGAGGSGYTF
TGTGCCAGCAGCGGGGCAGGGGGTAGTGGCTACACCTTC
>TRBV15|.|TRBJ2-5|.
CATSREKGNQETQYF
TGTGCCACCAGCAGAGAGAAGGGGAACCAAGAGACCCAGTACTTC
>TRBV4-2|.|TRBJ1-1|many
CASSQDRGSTEAFF
TGTGCCAGCAGCCAAGATCGAGGGTCCACTGAAGCTTTCTTT
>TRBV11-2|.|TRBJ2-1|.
CASSPPGTKQFF
TGTGCCAGCAGCCCCCCCGGGACAAAGCAGTTCTTC
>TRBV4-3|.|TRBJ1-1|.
CTSSQYLSNTEAFF
TGCACCAGCAGCCAATATTTAAGCAACACTGAAGCTTTCTTT
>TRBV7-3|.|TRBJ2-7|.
CASSLTRIGQGLSYEQYF
TGTGCCAGCAGCTTAACAAGGATAGGCCAGGGCCTCTCCTACGAGCAGTACTTC
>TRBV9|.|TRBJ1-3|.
CASSVATSSGNTIYF
TGTGCCAGCAGCGTAGCGACAAGCTCTGGAAACACCATATATTTT